The rows below give T cell receptor beta chains drawn from one sample of a study of OX40 agonist ivuxolimab in advanced cancers. Here immunoSEQ multiplex PCR was the method, and the copy in TCRdb shows in-frame clones only, minus some. The sample records some 23,000 clones, around 81% being singletons. The sample was CD4+ or CD8+ T cells sorted from blood, taken in a trial of the OX40 agonist ivuxolimab. These receptors all stem from an adult with an advanced solid tumor such as melanoma, head and neck, liver or kidney cancer. CDR3s include the opening cysteine and the closing phenylalanine or tryptophan. D genes are given only for firm matches. Expanded clones get a size class; other rows say once, few or many, or leave the size out.

>TRBV6-1|.|TRBJ1-5|.
TGTGCCAGCAGTGACAGGGAGGTCAGGCCCCAGCATTTT
CASSDREVRPQHF
>TRBV7-6|.|TRBJ2-2|.
TGTGCCAGCAGCTTAAGACCACTTCCGGGGAGGATTGACACCGGGGAGCTGTTTTTT
CASSLRPLPGRIDTGELFF
>TRBV7-9|.|TRBJ2-1|.
TGTGCCAGCAGCACTTCCCAAAGAGGGGGGTTTGAGCAGTTCTTC
CASSTSQRGGFEQFF
>TRBV5-8|.|TRBJ2-3|.
TGTGCCAGCAGCTTGGGGCTGGGGGCTGTCACAGATACGCAGTATTTT
CASSLGLGAVTDTQYF
>TRBV4-1|.|TRBJ1-6|.
TGCGCCAGCAGCCAAGAGAAGGGGAGTGGTTCACCCCTCCACTTT
CASSQEKGSGSPLHF
>TRBV6-5|TRBD1|TRBJ2-7|.
TGTGCCAGCAGCCCCGGACAGGGATCCTACGAGCAGTACTTC
CASSPGQGSYEQYF
>TRBV27|TRBD1|TRBJ1-1|.
TGTGCCAGCAGTTTTTCAGGGGGGACTTGGAACACTGAAGCTTTCTTT
CASSFSGGTWNTEAFF
>TRBV5-4|TRBD1|TRBJ2-7|.
TGTGCCAGCAGCTTAAACCCGACAGGGGATGAGCAGTACTTC
CASSLNPTGDEQYF
>TRBV19|TRBD2|TRBJ2-7|.
TGTGCCAGTAGCACGCAGTTGAGCGGGACTTACGAGCAGTACTTC
CASSTQLSGTYEQYF
>TRBV5-1|.|TRBJ2-5|.
TGCGCCAGCAGCTTGTACATCGGGGAGACCCAGTACTTC
CASSLYIGETQYF
>TRBV9|.|TRBJ2-7|.
TGTGCCAGCAGCGTAGGGGAGCGGTACGAGCAGTACTTC
CASSVGERYEQYF
>TRBV5-1|.|TRBJ2-5|.
TGCGCCAGCTCTTATGGACAGCCGTACCAAGAGACCCAGTACTTC
CASSYGQPYQETQYF
>TRBV6-1|.|TRBJ2-7|medium-sized
TGTGCCAGCAGTGTCCTACAGGGAGAAATATACGAGCAGTACTTC
CASSVLQGEIYEQYF
>TRBV27|.|TRBJ1-2|.
TGTGCCAGCAGAATCAGGGGCTTTGGCTACACCTTC
CASRIRGFGYTF